This T cell receptor (beta chain) was obtained from a study of glioma-infiltrating T cells. Regarding the study as a whole: CDR3 overlap between tissue and blood was very small. Tissue-blood divergence was below expectation in non-neoplastic patients, above in gliomas.

Note on this clonotype: Its antigen is still unknown. One base away lies a much larger clone, so this may be a sequencing read error.

TCR alpha and beta CDR3 regions were amplified from RNA using iRepertoire nested multiplex PCR. One-step reverse transcription and amplification started from approximately 100-400 ng of tissue mRNA or PBMC total RNA. TCRdb re-derived calls from the multiplex PCR reads in MiXCR, one entry per CDR3 protein. The sample includes 100,000 to 150,000 distinct CDR3 sequences, roughly 25% of them seen just once. This sequence was found in a human donor with low-grade glioma or glioblastoma, undergoing nonglioma brain surgery, or in good health (not recorded which). Sequencing used glioma tissue, nonneoplastic brain tissue, or PBMCs (not recorded which).

CDR3 bases: TGTGCCAGCGGACTCCGGGACAGGGTCTCTGGCTACACCTTC. Its protein is CASGLRDRVSGYTF. The chain recombines TRBV12-3 or TRBV12-4 with TRBJ1-2; 9 nucleotides agree with TRBD1. J lost 7 bases, V lost 8 bases, and 11 bases had no gene match. This CDR3 is 14 amino acids long.